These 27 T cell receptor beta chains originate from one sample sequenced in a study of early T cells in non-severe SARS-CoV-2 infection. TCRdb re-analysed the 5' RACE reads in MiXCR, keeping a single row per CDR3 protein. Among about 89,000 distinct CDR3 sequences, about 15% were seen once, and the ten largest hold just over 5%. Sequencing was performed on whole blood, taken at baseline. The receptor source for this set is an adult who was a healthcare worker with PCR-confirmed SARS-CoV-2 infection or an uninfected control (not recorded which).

The CDR3 loop is CASSFMRDEQYF. The CDR3 DNA reads as TGTGCCAGCAGCTTCATGAGGGACGAGCAGTACTTC. This chain uses TRBV7-2 with TRBJ2-7, with D perhaps TRBD2 (5 bases). This CDR3 comprises 12 residues. The ends were cut back, 3 bases at V and 5 bases at J, with 8 bases in the middle. In germline, CDR1 is SGHTA, CDR2 FQGNSA.

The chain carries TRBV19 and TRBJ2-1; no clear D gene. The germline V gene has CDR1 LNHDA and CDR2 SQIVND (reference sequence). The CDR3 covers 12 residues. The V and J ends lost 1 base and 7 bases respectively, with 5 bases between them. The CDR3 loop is CASSIGRNEQFF. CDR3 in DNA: TGTGCCAGTAGTATAGGTAGAAATGAGCAGTTCTTC.

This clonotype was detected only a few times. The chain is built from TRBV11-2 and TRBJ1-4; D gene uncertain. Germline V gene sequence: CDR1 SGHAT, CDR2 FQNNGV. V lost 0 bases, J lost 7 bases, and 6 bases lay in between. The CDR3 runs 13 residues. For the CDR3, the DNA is TGTGCCAGCAGCTTAGATCGGGCTGAAAAACTGTTTTTT. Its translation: CASSLDRAEKLFF. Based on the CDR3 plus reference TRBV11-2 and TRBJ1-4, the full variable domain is EAGVAQSPRYKIIEKRQSVAFWCNPISGHATLYWYQQILGQGPKLLIQFQNNGVVDDSQLPKDRFSAERLKGVDSTLKIQPAKLEDSAVYLCASSLDRAEKLFFGSGTQLSVL.

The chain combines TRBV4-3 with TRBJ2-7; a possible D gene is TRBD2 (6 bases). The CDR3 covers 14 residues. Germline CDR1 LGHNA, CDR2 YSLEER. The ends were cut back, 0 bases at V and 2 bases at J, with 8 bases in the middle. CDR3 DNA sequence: TGCGCCAGCAGCCAAGATAGGAGGGCCTACGAGCAGTACTTC. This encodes CASSQDRRAYEQYF.

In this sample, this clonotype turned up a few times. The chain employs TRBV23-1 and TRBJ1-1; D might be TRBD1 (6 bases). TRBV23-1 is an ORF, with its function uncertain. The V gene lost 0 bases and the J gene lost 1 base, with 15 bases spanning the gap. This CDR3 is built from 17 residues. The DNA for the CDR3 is TGCGCCAGCAGTCAATCGGATTGGACAGTCTGGAACACTGAAGCTTTCTTT. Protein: CASSQSDWTVWNTEAFF.

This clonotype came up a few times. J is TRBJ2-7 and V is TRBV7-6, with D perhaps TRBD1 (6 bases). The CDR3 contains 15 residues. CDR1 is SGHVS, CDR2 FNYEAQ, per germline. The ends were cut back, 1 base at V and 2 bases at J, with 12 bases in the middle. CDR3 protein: CASSLDPDRPYEQYF. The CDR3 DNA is TGTGCCAGCAGCTTAGATCCGGACAGACCCTACGAGCAGTACTTC. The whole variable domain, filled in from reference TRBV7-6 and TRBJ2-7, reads GAGVSQSPRYKVTKRGQDVALRCDPISGHVSLYWYRQALGQGPEFLTYFNYEAQQDKSGLPNDRFSAERPEGSISTLTIQRTEQRDSAMYRCASSLDPDRPYEQYFGPGTRLTVT.

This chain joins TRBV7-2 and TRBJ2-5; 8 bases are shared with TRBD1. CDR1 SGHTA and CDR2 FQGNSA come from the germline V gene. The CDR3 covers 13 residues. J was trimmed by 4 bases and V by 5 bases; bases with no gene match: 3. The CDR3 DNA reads TGTGCCAGCAGCCTCCAGGGGGCAGAGACCCAGTACTTC. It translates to CASSLQGAETQYF. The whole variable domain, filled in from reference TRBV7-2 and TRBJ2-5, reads GAGVSQSPSNKVTEKGKDVELRCDPISGHTALYWYRQSLGQGLEFLIYFQGNSAPDKSGLPSDRFSAERTGGSVSTLTIQRTQQEDSAVYLCASSLQGAETQYFGPGTRLLVL.

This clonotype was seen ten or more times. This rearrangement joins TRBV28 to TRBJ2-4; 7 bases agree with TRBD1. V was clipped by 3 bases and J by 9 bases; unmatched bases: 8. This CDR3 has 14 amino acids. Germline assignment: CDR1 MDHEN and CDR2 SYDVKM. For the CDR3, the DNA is TGTGCCAGCAGTTTGGGACAGTACGGGCCCATTCAGTACTTC. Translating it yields CASSLGQYGPIQYF.

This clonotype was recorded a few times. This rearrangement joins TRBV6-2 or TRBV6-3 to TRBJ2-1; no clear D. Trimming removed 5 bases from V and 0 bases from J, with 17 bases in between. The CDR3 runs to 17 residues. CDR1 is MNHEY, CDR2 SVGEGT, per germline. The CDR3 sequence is CASSPYPGRSSYNEQFF. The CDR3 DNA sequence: TGTGCCAGCAGTCCCTACCCCGGACGGTCCTCCTACAATGAGCAGTTCTTC.

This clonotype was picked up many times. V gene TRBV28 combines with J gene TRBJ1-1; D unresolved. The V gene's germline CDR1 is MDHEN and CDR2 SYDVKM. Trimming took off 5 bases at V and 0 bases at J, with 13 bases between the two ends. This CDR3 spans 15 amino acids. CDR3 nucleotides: TGTGCCAGCAGTCCCCGACCCGACCTGAACACTGAAGCTTTCTTT. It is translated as CASSPRPDLNTEAFF. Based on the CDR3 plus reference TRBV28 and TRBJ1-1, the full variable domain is DVKVTQSSRYLVKRTGEKVFLECVQDMDHENMFWYRQDPGLGLRLIYFSYDVKMKEKGDIPEGYSVSREKKERFSLILESASTNQTSMYLCASSPRPDLNTEAFFGQGTRLTVV.

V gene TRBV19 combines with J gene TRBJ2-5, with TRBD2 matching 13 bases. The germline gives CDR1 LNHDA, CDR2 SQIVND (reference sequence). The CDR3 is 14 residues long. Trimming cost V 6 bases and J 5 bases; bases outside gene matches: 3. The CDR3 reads CASSGLAGVETQYF. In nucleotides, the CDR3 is TGTGCCAGTAGCGGACTAGCGGGAGTGGAGACCCAGTACTTC.

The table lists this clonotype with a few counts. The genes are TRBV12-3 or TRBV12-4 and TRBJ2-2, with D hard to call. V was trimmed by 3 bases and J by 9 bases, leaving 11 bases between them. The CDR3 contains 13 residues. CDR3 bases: TGTGCCAGCAGTTTTGGTAGTAGTTGGGAGCTGTTTTTT. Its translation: CASSFGSSWELFF.

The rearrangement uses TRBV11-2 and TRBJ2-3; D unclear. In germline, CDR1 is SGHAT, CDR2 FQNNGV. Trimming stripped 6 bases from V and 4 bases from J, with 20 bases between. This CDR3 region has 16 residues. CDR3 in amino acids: CASSSPRKRQSDTQYF. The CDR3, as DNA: TGTGCCAGCAGTTCTCCGAGGAAGCGCCAATCAGATACGCAGTATTTT.

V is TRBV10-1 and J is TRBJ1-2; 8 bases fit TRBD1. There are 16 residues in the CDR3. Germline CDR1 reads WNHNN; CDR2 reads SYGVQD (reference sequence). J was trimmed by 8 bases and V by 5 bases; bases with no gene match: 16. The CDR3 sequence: CASSPGQGPQREGYTF. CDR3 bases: TGCGCCAGCAGTCCTGGACAGGGCCCACAAAGAGAAGGCTACACCTTC.

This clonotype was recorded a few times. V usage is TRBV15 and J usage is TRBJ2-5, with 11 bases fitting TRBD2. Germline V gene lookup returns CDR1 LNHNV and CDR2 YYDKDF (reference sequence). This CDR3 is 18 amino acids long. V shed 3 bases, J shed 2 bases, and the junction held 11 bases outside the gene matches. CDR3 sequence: CATSRRGMASGRQETQYF. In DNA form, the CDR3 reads TGTGCCACCAGCAGGAGAGGGATGGCTAGCGGGAGGCAAGAGACCCAGTACTTC.

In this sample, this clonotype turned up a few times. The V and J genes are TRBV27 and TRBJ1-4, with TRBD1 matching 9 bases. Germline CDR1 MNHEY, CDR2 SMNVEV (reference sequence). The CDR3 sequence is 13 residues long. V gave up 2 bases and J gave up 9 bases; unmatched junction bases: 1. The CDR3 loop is CASSLNRGQKLFF. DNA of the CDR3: TGTGCCAGCAGTTTAAACAGGGGGCAAAAACTGTTTTTT. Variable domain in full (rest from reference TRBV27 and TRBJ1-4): EAQVTQNPRYLITVTGKKLTVTCSQNMNHEYMSWYRQDPGLGLRQIYYSMNVEVTDKGDVPEGYKVSRKEKRNFPLILESPSPNQTSLYFCASSLNRGQKLFFGSGTQLSVL.

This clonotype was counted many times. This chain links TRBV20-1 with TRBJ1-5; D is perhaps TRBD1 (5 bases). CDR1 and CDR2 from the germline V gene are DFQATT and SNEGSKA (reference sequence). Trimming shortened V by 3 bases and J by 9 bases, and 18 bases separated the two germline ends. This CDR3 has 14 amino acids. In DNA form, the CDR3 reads TGCAGTGCTAGTTGGGGCGGGCAATCGGGGCCCCAGCATTTT. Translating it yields CSASWGGQSGPQHF.

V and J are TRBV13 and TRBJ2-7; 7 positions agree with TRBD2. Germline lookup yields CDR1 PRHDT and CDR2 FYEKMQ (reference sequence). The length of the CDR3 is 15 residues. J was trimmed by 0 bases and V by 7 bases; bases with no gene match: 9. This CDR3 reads CASTAKRDFSYEQYF. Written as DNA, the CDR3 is TGTGCCAGCACCGCTAAGCGGGATTTCTCCTACGAGCAGTACTTC. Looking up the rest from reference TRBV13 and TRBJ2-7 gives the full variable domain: AAGVIQSPRHLIKEKRETATLKCYPIPRHDTVYWYQQGPGQDPQFLISFYEKMQSDKGSIPDRFSAQQFSDYHSELNMSSLELGDSALYFCASTAKRDFSYEQYFGPGTRLTVT.

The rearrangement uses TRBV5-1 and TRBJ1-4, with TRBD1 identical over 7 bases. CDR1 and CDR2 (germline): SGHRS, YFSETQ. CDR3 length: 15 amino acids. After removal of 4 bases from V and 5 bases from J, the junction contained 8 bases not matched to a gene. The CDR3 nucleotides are TGCGCCAGCAGCCCCCGTGGGACAGTGAATGAAAAACTGTTTTTT. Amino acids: CASSPRGTVNEKLFF.

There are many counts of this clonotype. The CDR3 nucleotides are TGTGCCAGCAGTCCGACAGGGTATGATCAGCCCCAGCATTTT. Translated: CASSPTGYDQPQHF. The chain is built from TRBV28 and TRBJ1-5; 7 bases align to TRBD1. CDR1 is MDHEN and CDR2 is SYDVKM in the germline V gene. The trim removed 5 bases at V and 5 bases at J, leaving 6 bases unmatched. This CDR3 region has 14 residues. The variable domain in full, completed from reference TRBV28 and TRBJ1-5, reads DVKVTQSSRYLVKRTGEKVFLECVQDMDHENMFWYRQDPGLGLRLIYFSYDVKMKEKGDIPEGYSVSREKKERFSLILESASTNQTSMYLCASSPTGYDQPQHFGDGTRLSIL.

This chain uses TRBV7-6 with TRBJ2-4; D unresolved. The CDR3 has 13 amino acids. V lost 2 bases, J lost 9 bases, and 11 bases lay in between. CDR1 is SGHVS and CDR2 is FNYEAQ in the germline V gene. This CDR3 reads CASSLSSRGIQYF. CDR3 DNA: TGTGCCAGCAGCTTAAGTTCGCGTGGCATTCAGTACTTC.

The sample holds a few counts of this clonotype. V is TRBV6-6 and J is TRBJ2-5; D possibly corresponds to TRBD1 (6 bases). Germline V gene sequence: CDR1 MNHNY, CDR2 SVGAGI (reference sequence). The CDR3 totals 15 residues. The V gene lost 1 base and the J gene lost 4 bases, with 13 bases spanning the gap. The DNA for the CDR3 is TGTGCCAGCAGTTACTTTGACAGGAGCGTAGAGACCCAGTACTTC. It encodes CASSYFDRSVETQYF.

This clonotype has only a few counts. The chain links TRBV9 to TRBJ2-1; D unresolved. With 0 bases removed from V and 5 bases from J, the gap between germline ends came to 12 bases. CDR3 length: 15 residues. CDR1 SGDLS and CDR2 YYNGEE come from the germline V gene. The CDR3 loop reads CASSVGINYDNEQFF. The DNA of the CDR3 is TGTGCCAGCAGCGTAGGGATCAACTATGACAATGAGCAGTTCTTC.

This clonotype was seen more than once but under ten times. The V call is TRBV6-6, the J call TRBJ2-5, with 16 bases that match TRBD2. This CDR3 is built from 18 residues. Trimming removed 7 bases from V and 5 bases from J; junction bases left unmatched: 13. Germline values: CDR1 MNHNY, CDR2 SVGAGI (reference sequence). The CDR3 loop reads CASTGTSGRATVRETQYF. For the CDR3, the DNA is TGTGCCAGCACCGGGACTAGCGGGAGGGCCACGGTACGGGAGACCCAGTACTTC.

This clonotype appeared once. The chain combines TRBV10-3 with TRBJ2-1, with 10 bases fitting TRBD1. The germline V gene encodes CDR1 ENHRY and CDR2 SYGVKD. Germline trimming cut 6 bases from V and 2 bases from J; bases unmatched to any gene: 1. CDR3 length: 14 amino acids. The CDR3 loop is CAISGQGAYNEQFF. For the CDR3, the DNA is TGTGCCATCAGCGGACAGGGGGCCTACAATGAGCAGTTCTTC.

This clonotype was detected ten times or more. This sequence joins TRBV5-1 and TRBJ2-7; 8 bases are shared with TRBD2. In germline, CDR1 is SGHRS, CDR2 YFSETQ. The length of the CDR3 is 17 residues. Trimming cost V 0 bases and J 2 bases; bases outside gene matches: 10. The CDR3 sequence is CASSLDILAGMAYEQYF. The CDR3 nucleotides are TGCGCCAGCAGCTTGGACATTCTAGCGGGTATGGCCTACGAGCAGTACTTC.

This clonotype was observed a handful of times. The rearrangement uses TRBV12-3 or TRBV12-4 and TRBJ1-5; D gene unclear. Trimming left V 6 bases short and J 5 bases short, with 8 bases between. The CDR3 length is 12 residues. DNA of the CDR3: TGTGCCAGCAGCTTACCATATCAGCCCCAGCATTTT. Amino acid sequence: CASSLPYQPQHF.